This TCR beta chain came from a study of identical twins. This CDR3 comprises 11 residues. In germline, CDR1 is SGHRS, CDR2 YFSETQ. Between the trimmed V and J ends, which lost 3 bases and 11 bases, there was a span of 10 bases. This clonotype has just a few counts. A universal primer site was incorporated via template switching, and the cDNA contained unique molecular identifiers. Each CDR3 protein gets one entry after TCRdb re-called the 5' RACE reads with MiXCR. The sample shows roughly 720,000 distinct CDR3 sequences, roughly 20% of them seen only once. The data also belong to a second study, concerning T cells expressing NK-cell markers. That work states: CD3+CD56+NKG2C+, CD3+CD56+NKG2C- and CD3+CD56-NKG2C+ T cells, once sorted, supplied the TCR beta repertoires. Seven of the eight sequenced donors were HCMV-seropositive; one was seronegative. Whether expanded NKG2C+ T cell clones were HCMV specific stayed uncertain.

The clonotype was recovered from a woman under 30 in good health. The source material was PBMCs. The chain recombines TRBV5-1 with TRBJ2-3; D is perhaps TRBD1 or TRBD2 (5 bases each). In nucleotides, the CDR3 is TGCGCCAGCAGCTCCAGGGACCAGCAGTATTTT. This encodes CASSSRDQQYF.